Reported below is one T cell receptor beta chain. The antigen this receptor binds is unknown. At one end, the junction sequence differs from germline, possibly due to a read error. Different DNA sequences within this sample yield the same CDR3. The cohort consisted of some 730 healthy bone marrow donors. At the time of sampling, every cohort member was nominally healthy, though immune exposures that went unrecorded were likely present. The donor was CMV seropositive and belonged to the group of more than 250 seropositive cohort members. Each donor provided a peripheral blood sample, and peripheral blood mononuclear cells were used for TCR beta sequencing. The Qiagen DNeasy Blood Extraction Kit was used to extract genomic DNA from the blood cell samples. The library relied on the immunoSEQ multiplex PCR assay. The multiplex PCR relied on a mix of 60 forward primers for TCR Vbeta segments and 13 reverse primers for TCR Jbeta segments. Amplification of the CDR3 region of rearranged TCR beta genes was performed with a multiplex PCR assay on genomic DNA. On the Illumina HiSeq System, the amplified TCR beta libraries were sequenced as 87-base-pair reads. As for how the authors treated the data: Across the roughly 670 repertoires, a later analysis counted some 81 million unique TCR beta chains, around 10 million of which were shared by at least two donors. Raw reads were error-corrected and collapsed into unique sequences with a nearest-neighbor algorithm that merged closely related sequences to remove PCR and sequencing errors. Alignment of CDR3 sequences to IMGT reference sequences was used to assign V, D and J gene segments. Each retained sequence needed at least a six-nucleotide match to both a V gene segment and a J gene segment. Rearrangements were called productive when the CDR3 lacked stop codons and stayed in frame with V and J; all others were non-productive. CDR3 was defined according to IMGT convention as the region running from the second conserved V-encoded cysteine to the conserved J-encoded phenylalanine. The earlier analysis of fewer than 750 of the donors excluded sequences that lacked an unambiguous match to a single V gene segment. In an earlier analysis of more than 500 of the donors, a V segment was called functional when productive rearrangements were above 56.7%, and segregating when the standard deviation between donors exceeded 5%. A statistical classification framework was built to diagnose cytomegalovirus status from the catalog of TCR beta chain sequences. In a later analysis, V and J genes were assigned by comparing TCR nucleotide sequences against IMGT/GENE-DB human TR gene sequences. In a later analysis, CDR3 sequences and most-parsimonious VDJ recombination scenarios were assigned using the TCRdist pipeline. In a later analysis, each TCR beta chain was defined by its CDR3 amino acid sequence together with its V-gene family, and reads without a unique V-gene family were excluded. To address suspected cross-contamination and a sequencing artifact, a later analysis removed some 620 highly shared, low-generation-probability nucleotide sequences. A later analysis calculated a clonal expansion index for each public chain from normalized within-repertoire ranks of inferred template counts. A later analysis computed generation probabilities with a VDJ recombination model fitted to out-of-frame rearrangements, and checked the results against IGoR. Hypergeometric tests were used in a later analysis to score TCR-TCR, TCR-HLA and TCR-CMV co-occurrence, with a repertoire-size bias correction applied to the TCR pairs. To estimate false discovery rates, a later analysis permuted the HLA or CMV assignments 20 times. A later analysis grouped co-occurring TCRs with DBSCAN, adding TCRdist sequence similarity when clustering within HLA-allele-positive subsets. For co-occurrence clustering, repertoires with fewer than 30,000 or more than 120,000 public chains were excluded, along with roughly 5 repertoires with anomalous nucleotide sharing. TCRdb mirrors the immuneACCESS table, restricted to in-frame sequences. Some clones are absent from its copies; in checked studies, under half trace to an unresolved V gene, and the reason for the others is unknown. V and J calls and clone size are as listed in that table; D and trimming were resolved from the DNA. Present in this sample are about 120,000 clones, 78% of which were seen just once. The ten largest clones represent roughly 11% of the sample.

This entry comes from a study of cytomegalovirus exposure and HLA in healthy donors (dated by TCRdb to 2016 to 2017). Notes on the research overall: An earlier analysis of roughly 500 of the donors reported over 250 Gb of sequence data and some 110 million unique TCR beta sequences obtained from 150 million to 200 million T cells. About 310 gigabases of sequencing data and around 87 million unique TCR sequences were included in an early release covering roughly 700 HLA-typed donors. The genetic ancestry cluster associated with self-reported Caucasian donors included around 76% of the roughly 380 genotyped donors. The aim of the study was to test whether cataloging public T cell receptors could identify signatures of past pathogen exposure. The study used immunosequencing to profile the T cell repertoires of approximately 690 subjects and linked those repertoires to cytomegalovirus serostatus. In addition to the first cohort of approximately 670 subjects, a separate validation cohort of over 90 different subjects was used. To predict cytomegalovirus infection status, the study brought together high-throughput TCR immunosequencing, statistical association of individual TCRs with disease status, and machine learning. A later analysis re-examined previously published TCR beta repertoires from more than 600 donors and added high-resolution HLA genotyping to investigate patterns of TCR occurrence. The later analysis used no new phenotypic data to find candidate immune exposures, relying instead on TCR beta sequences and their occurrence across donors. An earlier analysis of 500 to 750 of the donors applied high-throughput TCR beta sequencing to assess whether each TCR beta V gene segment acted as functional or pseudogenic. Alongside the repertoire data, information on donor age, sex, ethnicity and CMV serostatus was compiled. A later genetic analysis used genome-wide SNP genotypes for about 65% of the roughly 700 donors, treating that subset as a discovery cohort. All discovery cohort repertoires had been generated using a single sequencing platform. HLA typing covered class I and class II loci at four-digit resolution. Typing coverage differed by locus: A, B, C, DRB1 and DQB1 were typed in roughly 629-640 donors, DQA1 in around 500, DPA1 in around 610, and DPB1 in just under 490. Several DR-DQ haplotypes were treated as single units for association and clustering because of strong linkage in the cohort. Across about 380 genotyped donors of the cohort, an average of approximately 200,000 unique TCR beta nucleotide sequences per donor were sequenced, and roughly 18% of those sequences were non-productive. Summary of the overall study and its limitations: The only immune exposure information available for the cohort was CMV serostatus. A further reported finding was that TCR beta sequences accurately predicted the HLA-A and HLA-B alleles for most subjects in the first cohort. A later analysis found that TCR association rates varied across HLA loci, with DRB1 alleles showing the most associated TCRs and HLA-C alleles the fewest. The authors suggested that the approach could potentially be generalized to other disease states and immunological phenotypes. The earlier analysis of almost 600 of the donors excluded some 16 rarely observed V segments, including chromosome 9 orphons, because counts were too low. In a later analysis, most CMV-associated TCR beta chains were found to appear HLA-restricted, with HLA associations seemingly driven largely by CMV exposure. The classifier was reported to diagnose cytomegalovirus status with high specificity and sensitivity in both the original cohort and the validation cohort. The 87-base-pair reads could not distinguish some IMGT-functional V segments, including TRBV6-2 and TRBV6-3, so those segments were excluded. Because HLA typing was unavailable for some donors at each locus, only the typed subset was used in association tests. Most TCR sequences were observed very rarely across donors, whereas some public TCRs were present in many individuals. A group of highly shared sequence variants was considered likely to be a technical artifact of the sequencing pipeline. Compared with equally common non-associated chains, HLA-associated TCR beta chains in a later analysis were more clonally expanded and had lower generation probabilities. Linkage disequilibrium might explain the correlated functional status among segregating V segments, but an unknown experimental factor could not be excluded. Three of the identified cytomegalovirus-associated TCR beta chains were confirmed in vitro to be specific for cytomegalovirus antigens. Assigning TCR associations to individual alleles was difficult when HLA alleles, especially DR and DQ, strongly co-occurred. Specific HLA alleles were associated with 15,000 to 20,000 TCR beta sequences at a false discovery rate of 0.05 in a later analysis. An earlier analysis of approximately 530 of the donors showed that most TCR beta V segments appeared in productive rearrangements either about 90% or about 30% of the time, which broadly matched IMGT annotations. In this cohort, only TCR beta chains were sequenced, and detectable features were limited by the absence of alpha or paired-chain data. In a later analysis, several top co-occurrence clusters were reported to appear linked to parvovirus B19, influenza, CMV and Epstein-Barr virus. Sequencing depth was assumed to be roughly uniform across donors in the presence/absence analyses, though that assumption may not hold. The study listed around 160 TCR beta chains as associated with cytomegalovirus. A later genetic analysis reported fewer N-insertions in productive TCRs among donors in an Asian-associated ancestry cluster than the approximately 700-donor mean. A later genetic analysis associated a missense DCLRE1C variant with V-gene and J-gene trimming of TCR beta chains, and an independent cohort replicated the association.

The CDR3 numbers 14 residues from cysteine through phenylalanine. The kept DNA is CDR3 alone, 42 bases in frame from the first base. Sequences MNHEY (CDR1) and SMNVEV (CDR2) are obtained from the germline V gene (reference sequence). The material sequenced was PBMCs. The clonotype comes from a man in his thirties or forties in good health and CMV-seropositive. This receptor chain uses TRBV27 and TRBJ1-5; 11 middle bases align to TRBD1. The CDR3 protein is CASSRGTGGQPQHF. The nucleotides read TGCGCCAGCAGTCGCGGGACAGGGGGTCAGCCCCAGCATTTT.